The next 4 T cell receptor beta chains were all read from a single sample in a study of blood T cell repertoires in COVID-19. Profiled with immunoSEQ multiplex PCR; TCRdb holds only in-frame clones, not every one. The sample comprises over 200,000 clones, 70% to 90% of which are singletons, and around 2% rests with the top ten. The sequenced material came from PBMCs or T cells enriched from blood (not recorded which). All receptors derive from a woman between 50 and 59 years old who had recovered from COVID-19.

This chain joins TRBV5-8 and TRBJ2-7, with 7 bases identical to TRBD1. From germline, CDR1 is SGHTS and CDR2 YDEGEE. Trimming cost V 4 bases and J 0 bases; bases outside gene matches: 7. This CDR3 is 15 amino acids long. CDR3 DNA sequence: TGTGCCAGCAGCCTCGACAGGGTCAGCTCCTACGAGCAGTACTTC. This sequence encodes CASSLDRVSSYEQYF.

The chain couples TRBV29-1 to TRBJ1-2; unclear D gene. The CDR3 consists of 13 residues. Between the trimmed V and J ends, which lost 4 bases and 0 bases, there was a span of 9 bases. The V gene's germline CDR1 is SQVTM and CDR2 ANQGSEA. This CDR3 is CSVVVIANYGYTF. Written as DNA, the CDR3 is TGCAGCGTTGTAGTTATAGCTAACTATGGCTACACCTTC. Supplemented by reference TRBV29-1 and TRBJ1-2, the full variable domain reads SAVISQKPSRDICQRGTSLTIQCQVDSQVTMMFWYRQQPGQSLTLIATANQGSEATYESGFVIDKFPISRPNLTFSTLTVSNMSPEDSSIYLCSVVVIANYGYTFGSGTRLTVV.

CDR3 loop: CASRPEGHRETQYF. The CDR3 coding sequence is TGTGCCAGCAGGCCAGAGGGACACCGAGAGACCCAGTACTTC. The chain uses TRBV11-1 and TRBJ2-5; TRBD1 might be the D (6 bases). Trimming shortened V by 6 bases and J by 4 bases, and 15 bases separated the two germline ends. The V gene's germline CDR1 is SGHAT and CDR2 FQDESV (reference sequence). The CDR3 is 14 residues long.

The chain combines TRBV5-5 with TRBJ1-2, with 10 bases fitting TRBD1. V shed 3 bases and J 5 bases; nucleotides not matched to a gene: 4. Germline CDR1 and CDR2: SGHKS and YYEKEE (reference sequence). CDR3 length: 14 amino acids. The CDR3 nucleotides are TGTGCCAGCAGCTCGACAGGGGGCTCATATGGCTACACCTTC. This translates into CASSSTGGSYGYTF. Full variable domain (outside the CDR3, taken from reference TRBV5-5 and TRBJ1-2): DAGVTQSPTHLIKTRGQQVTLRCSPISGHKSVSWYQQVLGQGPQFIFQYYEKEERGRGNFPDRFSARQFPNYSSELNVNALLLGDSALYLCASSSTGGSYGYTFGSGTRLTVV.